The clone carrying this T cell receptor (beta chain) has a handful of counts. The data were taken from a study of blood T cell repertoires in COVID-19. Whole-study context: The cDNA or gDNA used as material had been derived from T cells, B-cell-depleted T cells, or PBMCs.

Losses at the gene ends were 2 bases for V and 8 bases for J; bases not matched to a gene: 11. The CDR3 length is 15 residues. CDR1 and CDR2 (germline): SGHTS, YDEGEE. In the study's own analysis: Reference gene primer amplification yielded estimated nucleated cell counts. Here immunoSEQ multiplex PCR was the method, and the copy in TCRdb shows in-frame clones only, minus some. Clone size and the V and J calls come from that table; the DNA yielded D and trimming. The sample lists about 350,000 clones, approximately 91% occurring once. The chain has TRBV5-8 and TRBJ1-2, with 8 nucleotides matching TRBD1. This TCR was sampled from an older woman with COVID-19, enrolled during active disease. What was sequenced was peripheral blood. The CDR3 is CASSFDPRQGKGYTF. The CDR3 DNA reads as TGTGCCAGCAGCTTTGACCCGCGACAGGGGAAGGGCTACACCTTC.